This record concerns one T cell receptor beta chain sequence. The antigen is unknown. This entry belongs to a study of response to subunit inactivated influenza vaccine. Notes on the study in general: The authors offered the suggestion that each seasonal influenza vaccination recruits few new T cells.

Each CDR3 protein is one row after TCRdb ran MiXCR on the RT-PCR reads. The repertoire includes approximately 480,000 distinct CDR3 sequences, 11% of them detected once, and about 12% sits in the top ten. The clonotype originates from a man aged 45 to 65 who received an inactivated influenza vaccine. Sequenced here: PBMCs from blood, sampled roughly 45 days after vaccination.

The CDR3 loop is CASSQGTVYNEQFF. CDR3 DNA sequence: TGTGCCAGCAGCCAAGGGACAGTATACAATGAGCAGTTCTTC. The chain has TRBV14 and TRBJ2-1; a weak D match, TRBD1 (6 bases). In germline, CDR1 is SGHDN, CDR2 FVKESK. The CDR3 runs to 14 residues. The ends were cut back, 1 base at V and 4 bases at J, with 8 bases in the middle.